Sequencing of this T cell receptor beta chain was carried out in a study of patients and donors after allogeneic stem cell transplantation. Only a few counts were recorded for this clonotype. Germline values: CDR1 KGHDR, CDR2 SFDVKD. This CDR3 comprises 17 residues. V lost 3 bases to trimming and J lost 4 bases; unmatched junction nucleotides: 9. Via MiXCR, TCRdb re-called the RT-PCR reads, giving one row per CDR3 protein. The sample consists of about 87,000 distinct CDR3 sequences, around 5% of them appearing once. The sample comprised blood, either unsorted or a sorted T cell fraction (not recorded which). The chain links TRBV24-1 to TRBJ2-5, with 11 bases matching TRBD1. The TCR originated in a human donor who was either an allogeneic HSCT recipient or a stem cell or donor lymphocyte infusion donor (not recorded which). It is not recorded whose cells these are; they may come from a transplant donor. The CDR3 DNA follows: TGTGCCACCAGTGATCCATCCGGGACAGGGGGAAGAGAGACCCAGTACTTC. This translates into CATSDPSGTGGRETQYF.